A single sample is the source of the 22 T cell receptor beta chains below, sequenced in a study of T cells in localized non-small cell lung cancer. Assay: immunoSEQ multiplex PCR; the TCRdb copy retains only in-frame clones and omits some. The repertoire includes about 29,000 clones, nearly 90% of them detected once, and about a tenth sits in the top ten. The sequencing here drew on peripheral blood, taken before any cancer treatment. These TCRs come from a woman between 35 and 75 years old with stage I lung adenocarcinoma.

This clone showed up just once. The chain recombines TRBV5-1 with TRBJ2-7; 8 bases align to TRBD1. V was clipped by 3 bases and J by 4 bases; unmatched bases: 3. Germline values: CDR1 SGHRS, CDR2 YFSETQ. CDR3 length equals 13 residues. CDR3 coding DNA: TGCGCCAGCAGCTGGGACAGGCAGTACGAGCAGTACTTC. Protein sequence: CASSWDRQYEQYF.

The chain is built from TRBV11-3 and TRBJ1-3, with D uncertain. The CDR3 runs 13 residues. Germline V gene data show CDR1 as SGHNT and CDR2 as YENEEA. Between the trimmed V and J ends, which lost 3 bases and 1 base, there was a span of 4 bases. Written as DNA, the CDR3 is TGTGCCAGCAGCTTGGGGTCTGGAAACACCATATATTTT. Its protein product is CASSLGSGNTIYF. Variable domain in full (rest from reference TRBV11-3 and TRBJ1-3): EAGVVQSPRYKIIEKKQPVAFWCNPISGHNTLYWYLQNLGQGPELLIRYENEEAVDDSQLPKDRFSAERLKGVDSTLKIQPAELGDSAVYLCASSLGSGNTIYFGEGSWLTVV.

The CDR3 DNA reads TGTGCCAGCAGCCAAGATAGAAGGCAGTTCTTC. This sequence encodes CASSQDRRQFF. The rearrangement joins TRBV4-2 to TRBJ2-1; D unresolved. V gave up 0 bases and J gave up 12 bases, with 6 bases separating them. Germline V gene sequence: CDR1 LGHNA, CDR2 YNFKEQ. This CDR3 region has 11 residues.

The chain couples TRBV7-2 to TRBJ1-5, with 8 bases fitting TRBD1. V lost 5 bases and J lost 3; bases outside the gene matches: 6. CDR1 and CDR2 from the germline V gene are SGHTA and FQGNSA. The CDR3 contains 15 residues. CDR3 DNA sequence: TGTGCCAGCAGCGTCTGGACAGGGACCAATCAGCCCCAGCATTTT. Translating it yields CASSVWTGTNQPQHF.

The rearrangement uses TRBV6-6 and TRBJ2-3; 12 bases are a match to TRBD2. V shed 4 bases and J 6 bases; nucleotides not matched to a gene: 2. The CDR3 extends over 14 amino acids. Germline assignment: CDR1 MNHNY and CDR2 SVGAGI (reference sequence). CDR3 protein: CASSSSGGVDTQYF. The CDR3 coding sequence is TGTGCCAGCAGTTCTAGCGGGGGGGTGGATACGCAGTATTTT.

The CDR3 region is CASSPGAYGYTF. The CDR3 bases are TGTGCCAGCAGCCCGGGGGCGTATGGCTACACCTTC. The J gene is TRBJ1-2, the V gene TRBV5-6; D may be TRBD1 (6 bases). V was shortened by 4 bases and J by 5 bases, with 9 bases between the two germline ends. CDR1 and CDR2 (germline): SGHDT, YYEEEE. This CDR3 has 12 residues.

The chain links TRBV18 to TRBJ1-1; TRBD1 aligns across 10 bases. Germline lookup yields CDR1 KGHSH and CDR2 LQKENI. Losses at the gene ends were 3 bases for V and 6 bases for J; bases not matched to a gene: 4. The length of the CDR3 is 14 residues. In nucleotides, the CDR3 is TGTGCCAGCTCACCTGACAGGGGGCATGCTGAAGCTTTCTTT. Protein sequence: CASSPDRGHAEAFF. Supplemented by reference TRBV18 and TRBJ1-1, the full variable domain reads NAGVMQNPRHLVRRRGQEARLRCSPMKGHSHVYWYRQLPEEGLKFMVYLQKENIIDESGMPKERFSAEFPKEGPSILRIQQVVRGDSAAYFCASSPDRGHAEAFFGQGTRLTVV.

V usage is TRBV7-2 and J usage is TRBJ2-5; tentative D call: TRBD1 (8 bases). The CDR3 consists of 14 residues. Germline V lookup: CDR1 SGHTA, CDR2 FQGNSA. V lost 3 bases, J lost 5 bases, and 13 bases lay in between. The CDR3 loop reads CASSFSQGGETQYF. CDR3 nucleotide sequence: TGTGCCAGCAGCTTTTCACAGGGGGGGGAGACCCAGTACTTC.

The CDR3 region is CATSSSLDAYSGNTIYF. The CDR3 bases are TGTGCCACCAGCAGCAGCCTGGACGCTTACTCTGGAAACACCATATATTTT. This chain joins TRBV15 and TRBJ1-3; D unclear. The CDR3 length is 17 residues. V dropped 3 bases and J dropped 0 bases, with 15 bases sitting between them. Germline V CDR1 and CDR2: LNHNV, YYDKDF (reference sequence).

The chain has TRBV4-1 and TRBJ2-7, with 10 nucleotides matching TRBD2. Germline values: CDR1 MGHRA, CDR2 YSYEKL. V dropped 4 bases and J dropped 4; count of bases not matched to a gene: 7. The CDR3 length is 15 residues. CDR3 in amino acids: CASSPAGGPGYEQYF. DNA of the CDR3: TGCGCCAGCAGCCCAGCGGGAGGGCCGGGGTACGAGCAGTACTTC.

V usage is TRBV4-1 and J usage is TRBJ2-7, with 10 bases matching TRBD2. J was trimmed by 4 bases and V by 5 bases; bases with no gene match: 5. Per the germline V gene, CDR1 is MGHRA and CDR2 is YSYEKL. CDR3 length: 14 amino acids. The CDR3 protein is CASSTSGVVYEQYF. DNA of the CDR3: TGCGCCAGCAGCACTAGCGGGGTGGTATACGAGCAGTACTTC.

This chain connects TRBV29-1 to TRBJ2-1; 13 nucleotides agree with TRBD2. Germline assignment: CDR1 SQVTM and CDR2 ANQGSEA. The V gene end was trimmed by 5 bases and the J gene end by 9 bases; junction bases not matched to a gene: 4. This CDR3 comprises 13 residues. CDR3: CSVSWTSGGEQFF. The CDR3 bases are TGCAGCGTTTCCTGGACTAGCGGGGGTGAGCAGTTCTTC.

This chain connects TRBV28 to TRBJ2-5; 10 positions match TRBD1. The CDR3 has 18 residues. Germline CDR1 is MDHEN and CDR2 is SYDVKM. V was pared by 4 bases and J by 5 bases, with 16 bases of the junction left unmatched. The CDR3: CASSSSSPGQGRRETQYF. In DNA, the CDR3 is TGTGCCAGCAGTTCCTCCTCGCCGGGACAGGGGCGGAGGGAGACCCAGTACTTC.

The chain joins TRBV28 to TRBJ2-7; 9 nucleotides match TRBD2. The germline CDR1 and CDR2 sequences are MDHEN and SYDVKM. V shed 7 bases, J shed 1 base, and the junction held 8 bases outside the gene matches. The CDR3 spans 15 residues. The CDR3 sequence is CASTLGRGGSYEQYF. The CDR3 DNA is TGTGCCAGCACGCTGGGGCGGGGGGGATCCTACGAGCAGTACTTC.

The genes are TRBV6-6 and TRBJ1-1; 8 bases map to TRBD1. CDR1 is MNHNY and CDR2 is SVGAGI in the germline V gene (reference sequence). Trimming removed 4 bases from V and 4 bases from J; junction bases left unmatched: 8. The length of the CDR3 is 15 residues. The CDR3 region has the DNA TGTGCCAGCAGTTTCTCAGGGGGCGCCGGCACTGAAGCTTTCTTT. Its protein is CASSFSGGAGTEAFF.

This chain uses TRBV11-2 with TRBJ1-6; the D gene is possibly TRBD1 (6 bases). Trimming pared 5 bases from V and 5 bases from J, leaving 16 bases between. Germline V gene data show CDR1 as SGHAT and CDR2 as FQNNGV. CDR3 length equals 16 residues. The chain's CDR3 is CASSPRGGNDNSPLHF. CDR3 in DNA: TGTGCCAGCAGCCCCCGGGGGGGCAATGATAATTCACCCCTCCACTTT.

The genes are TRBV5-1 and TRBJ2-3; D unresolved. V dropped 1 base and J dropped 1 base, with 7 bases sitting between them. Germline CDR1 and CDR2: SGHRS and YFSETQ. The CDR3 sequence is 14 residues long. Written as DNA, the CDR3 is TGCGCCAGCAGCTTGAGTAACGGCACAGATACGCAGTATTTT. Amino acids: CASSLSNGTDTQYF.

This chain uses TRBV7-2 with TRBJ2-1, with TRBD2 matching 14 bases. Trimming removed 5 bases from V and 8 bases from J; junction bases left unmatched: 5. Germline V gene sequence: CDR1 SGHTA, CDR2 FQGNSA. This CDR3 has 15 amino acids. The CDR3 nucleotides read TGTGCCAGCAGCACGGGACTAGCGGGGGTCCATGAGCAGTTCTTC. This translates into CASSTGLAGVHEQFF.

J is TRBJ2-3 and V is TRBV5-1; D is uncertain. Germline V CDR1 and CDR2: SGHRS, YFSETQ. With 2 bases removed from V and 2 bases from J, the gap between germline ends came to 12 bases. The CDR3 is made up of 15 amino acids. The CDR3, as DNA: TGCGCCAGCAGCTTTCGGGCCGGACCCACAGATACGCAGTATTTT. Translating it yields CASSFRAGPTDTQYF.

The CDR3 region has the DNA TGTGCCAGCATCCCGCTAGGGCTTATGAACACTGAAGCTTTCTTT. This translates into CASIPLGLMNTEAFF. The genes are TRBV28 and TRBJ1-1; D call uncertain. The V and J ends lost 7 bases and 0 bases respectively, with 15 bases between them. Looked up from germline, CDR1 is MDHEN and CDR2 is SYDVKM. The CDR3 length is 15 residues.

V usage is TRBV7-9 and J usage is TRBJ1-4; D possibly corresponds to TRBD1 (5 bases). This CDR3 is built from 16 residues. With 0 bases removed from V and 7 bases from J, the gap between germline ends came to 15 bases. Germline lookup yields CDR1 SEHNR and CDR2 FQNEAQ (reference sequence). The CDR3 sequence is CASSLALGGEREKLFF. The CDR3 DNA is TGTGCCAGCAGCTTAGCGCTCGGAGGGGAGCGTGAAAAACTGTTTTTT.

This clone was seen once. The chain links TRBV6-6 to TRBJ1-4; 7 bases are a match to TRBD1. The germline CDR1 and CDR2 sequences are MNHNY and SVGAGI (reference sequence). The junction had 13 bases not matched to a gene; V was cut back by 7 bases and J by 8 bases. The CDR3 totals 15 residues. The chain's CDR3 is CASNTQGGGWEKLFF. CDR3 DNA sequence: TGTGCCAGCAACACCCAGGGGGGGGGTTGGGAAAAACTGTTTTTT.